This T cell receptor beta chain was sequenced during a study of CD8+CD57+ T cells in acquired aplastic anemia. The study's findings and limits: Around 29 CD8+ CDR3 sequences were shared between patients and controls.

About this clonotype: The antigen is not known. This may stem from a read error, because a much larger clone lies one nucleotide away.

Germline V gene data show CDR1 as DFQATT and CDR2 as SNEGSKA (reference sequence). CDR3 length equals 14 residues. Sequencing involved patients with CD8+CD57+ cell expansion previously shown by flow cytometry. TCR beta VDJ and CDR3 profiling used genomic DNA as template. TCRdb redid the calling of the reads with MiXCR, one entry per CDR3 protein. The table lists fewer than 250,000 distinct CDR3 sequences, around 46% of them singletons, with approximately 8% in the top ten. Sequencing was carried out using sorted CD4+, CD8+, or CD8+CD57+ T cells (not recorded which) from PBMCs. The chain couples TRBV20-1 to TRBJ1-5; TRBD1 might be the D (6 bases). The sequence was obtained from a human donor with aplastic anemia. CDR3 DNA: TGCAGTGCTCGCCCGCAGGGGAGCAATCAGCTCCAGCATTTT. This codes for CSARPQGSNQLQHF.